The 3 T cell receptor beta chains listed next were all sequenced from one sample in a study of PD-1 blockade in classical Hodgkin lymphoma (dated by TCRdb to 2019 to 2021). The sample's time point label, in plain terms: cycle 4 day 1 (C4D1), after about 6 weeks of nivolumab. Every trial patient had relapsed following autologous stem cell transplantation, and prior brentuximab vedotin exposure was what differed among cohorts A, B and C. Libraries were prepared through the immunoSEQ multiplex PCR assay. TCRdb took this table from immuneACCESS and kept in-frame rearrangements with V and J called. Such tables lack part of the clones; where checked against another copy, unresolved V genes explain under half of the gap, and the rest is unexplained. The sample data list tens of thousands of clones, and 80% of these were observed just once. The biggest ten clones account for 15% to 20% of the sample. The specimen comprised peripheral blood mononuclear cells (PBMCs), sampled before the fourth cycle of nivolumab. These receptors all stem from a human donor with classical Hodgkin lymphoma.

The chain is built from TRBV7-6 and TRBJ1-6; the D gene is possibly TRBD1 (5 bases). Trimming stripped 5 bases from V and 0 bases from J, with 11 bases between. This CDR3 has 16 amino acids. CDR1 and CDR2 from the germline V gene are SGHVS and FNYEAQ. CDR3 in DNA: TGTGCCAGCAGCCCCCGGGGCGCCTCCTATAATTCACCCCTCCACTTT. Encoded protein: CASSPRGASYNSPLHF.

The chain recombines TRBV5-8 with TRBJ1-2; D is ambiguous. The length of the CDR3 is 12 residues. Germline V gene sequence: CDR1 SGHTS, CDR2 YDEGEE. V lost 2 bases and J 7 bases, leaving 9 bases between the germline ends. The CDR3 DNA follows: TGTGCCAGCAGCTTTTCAGTAGCTGGCTACACCTTC. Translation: CASSFSVAGYTF.

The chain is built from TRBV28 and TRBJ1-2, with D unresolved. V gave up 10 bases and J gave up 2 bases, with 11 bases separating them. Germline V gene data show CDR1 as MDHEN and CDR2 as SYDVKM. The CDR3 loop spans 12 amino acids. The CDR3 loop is CAIHLGNYGYTF. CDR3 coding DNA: TGTGCCATCCACCTGGGCAACTATGGCTACACCTTC.